In this sample, the clone carrying this T cell receptor beta chain turned up a few times. Its cognate antigen is unknown. TCR beta CDR3 region amplification was performed from RNA transcripts. A set of HTBI primers served as the primers for a first-round RT-PCR of the TCR CDR3. TCRdb used MiXCR to reprocess the multiplex PCR reads, holding one entry per CDR3 protein. The sample contains 650,000 to 800,000 distinct CDR3 sequences, 45% of which appear only once. Looked up from germline, CDR1 is SGHAT and CDR2 is FQNNGV. V trimming: 2 bases; J trimming: 14 bases; junction bases outside the gene matches: 6. This CDR3 is built from 14 residues. These data are taken from a study of T cells in Graves' hyperthyroidism and ophthalmopathy. Notes on the study in general: Most thyroid clonotypes that were expanded above 0.001 also turned up in blood.

Not enrolled were patients with uncontrolled infection, other autoimmune disease, pregnancy or lactation. Diagnoses used clinical symptoms, serum thyroxine and TRAb, thyroid ultrasound and orbital computed tomography. This TCR was recovered from an adult man with Graves' disease, either hyperthyroidism or ophthalmopathy (not recorded which). Sequenced material: peripheral blood or thyroid tissue (not recorded which). The chain recombines TRBV11-2 with TRBJ1-6; TRBD1 agrees at 10 bases. The CDR3 spells CASSLRDRGSALHF. The CDR3 nucleotides are TGTGCCAGCAGCTTAAGGGACAGGGGTTCGGCCCTCCACTTT.